Detailed here is one TCR beta chain. The CDR3 length is 14 residues. The germline V gene encodes CDR1 LGHDT and CDR2 YNNKEL (reference sequence). The V end lost 3 bases, the J end lost 9 bases, and 15 bases lay between the germline ends. TCRdb's table, derived via immunoSEQ multiplex PCR, lists solely in-frame clones and lacks some. The table includes roughly 250,000 clones, approximately 90% detected once. This sample was taken from a study of blood T cell repertoires in COVID-19. The V and J genes are TRBV3-1 (or the pseudogene TRBV3-2) and TRBJ2-1, with D maybe TRBD1 (6 bases). The clonotype comes from a woman aged 25 to 39 with acute COVID-19. The sample comprised PBMCs or T cells enriched from blood (not recorded which). The CDR3 reads CASSHLDRSGEQFF. The CDR3 nucleotides are TGTGCCAGCAGCCACCTAGACAGGTCAGGTGAGCAGTTCTTC.